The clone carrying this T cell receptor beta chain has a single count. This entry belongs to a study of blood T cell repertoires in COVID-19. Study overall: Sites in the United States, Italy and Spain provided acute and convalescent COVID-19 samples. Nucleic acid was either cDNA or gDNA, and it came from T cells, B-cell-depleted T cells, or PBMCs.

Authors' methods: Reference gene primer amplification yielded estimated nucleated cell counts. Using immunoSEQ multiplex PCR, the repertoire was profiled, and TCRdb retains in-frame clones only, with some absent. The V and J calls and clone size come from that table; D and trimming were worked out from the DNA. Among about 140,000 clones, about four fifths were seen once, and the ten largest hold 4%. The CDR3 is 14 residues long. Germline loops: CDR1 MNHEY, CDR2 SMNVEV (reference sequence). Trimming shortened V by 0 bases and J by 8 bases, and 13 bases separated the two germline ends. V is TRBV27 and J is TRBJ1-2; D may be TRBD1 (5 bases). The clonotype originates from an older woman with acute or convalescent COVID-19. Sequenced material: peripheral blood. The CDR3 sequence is CASSLSLGLGGYTF. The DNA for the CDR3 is TGTGCCAGCAGTTTATCGCTGGGACTTGGCGGCTACACCTTC.